Listed below are T cell receptor beta chains from one sample, sequenced in a study of OX40 agonist ivuxolimab in advanced cancers. Sequencing used immunoSEQ multiplex PCR; TCRdb keeps in-frame clones, though not all of them. The sample carries 30,000 to 35,000 clones, about four fifths recorded once. The material was CD4+ or CD8+ T cells sorted from blood, obtained in a trial of the OX40 agonist ivuxolimab. The receptors derive from an adult with an advanced solid tumor such as melanoma, head and neck, liver or kidney cancer. Each CDR3 is given with its conserved first and last residue. Each record gives: clone size, J gene, D gene, V gene, CDR3 protein, CDR3 DNA. D genes are given only for firm matches. A row's size may be missing; if present it is once, few, many or a size class.

>NA|TRBJ2-3|NA|TRBV7-6
CASSLAGNTQYF
TGTGCCAGCAGCTTAGCTGGGAATACGCAGTATTTT
>NA|TRBJ2-3|TRBD1|TRBV5-4
CASRTGGDTQYF
TGTGCCAGTCGGACAGGGGGAGATACGCAGTATTTT
>NA|TRBJ2-1|NA|TRBV4-1
CASSQGGLAGNEQFF
TGCGCCAGCAGCCAAGGCGGTCTAGCCGGGAATGAGCAGTTCTTC
>once|TRBJ2-5|NA|TRBV7-6
CASSLSTAQETQYF
TGTGCCAGCAGCTTAAGCACAGCCCAAGAGACCCAGTACTTC
>NA|TRBJ1-1|TRBD1|TRBV5-4
CASSRDRVGTEAFF
TGTGCCAGCAGCCGGGACAGGGTGGGCACTGAAGCTTTCTTT
>few|TRBJ1-2|TRBD1|TRBV27
CASRQTGGTGYTF
TGTGCCAGCAGACAGACAGGGGGCACTGGCTACACCTTC
>NA|TRBJ2-1|TRBD2|TRBV2
CASRLAGGTISSYNEQFF
TGTGCCAGCAGACTAGCGGGGGGCACAATAAGCTCCTACAATGAGCAGTTCTTC
>few|TRBJ1-1|TRBD1|TRBV5-1
CASRWDRDTEAFF
TGCGCCAGCAGATGGGACAGGGACACTGAAGCTTTCTTT
>NA|TRBJ1-2|NA|TRBV5-4
CASRSGGGYTF
TGTGCCAGCCGCTCCGGGGGCGGCTACACCTTC
>once|TRBJ2-7|NA|TRBV11-1
CASSLQEVLYF
TGTGCCAGCAGCTTACAGGAGGTGCTGTACTTC
>once|TRBJ2-7|NA|TRBV19
CASSFKTATEQYF
TGTGCCAGTAGTTTCAAGACCGCCACCGAGCAGTACTTC
>NA|TRBJ2-2|TRBD2|TRBV9
CASSVGPGGWTGELFF
TGTGCCAGCAGCGTAGGACCGGGGGGTTGGACCGGGGAGCTGTTTTTT
>NA|TRBJ2-7|TRBD2|TRBV5-6
CASGLAGGYEQYF
TGTGCCAGTGGACTAGCGGGTGGCTACGAGCAGTACTTC
>NA|TRBJ1-1|NA|TRBV14
CASSLPGSMNTEAFF
TGTGCCAGCAGCCTCCCTGGCAGCATGAACACTGAAGCTTTCTTT
>NA|TRBJ2-7|NA|TRBV6-1
CASSPQAAYEQYF
TGTGCCAGCAGTCCCCAGGCAGCCTACGAGCAGTACTTC
>NA|TRBJ2-2|TRBD1|TRBV5-1
CASSSLGQGAPTGELFF
TGCGCCAGCAGCTCCCTGGGACAGGGGGCGCCCACCGGGGAGCTGTTTTTT
>NA|TRBJ2-3|TRBD1|TRBV28
CASSSPRTGGHFSDTQYF
TGTGCCAGCAGTTCCCCCCGGACAGGGGGCCACTTCTCAGATACGCAGTATTTT
>NA|TRBJ1-1|NA|TRBV29-1
CSVARRDQNTEAFF
TGCAGCGTGGCCCGGCGGGATCAGAACACTGAAGCTTTCTTT
>NA|TRBJ2-2|TRBD1|TRBV7-7
CASKGQGDTGELFF
TGTGCCAGCAAGGGACAGGGAGACACCGGGGAGCTGTTTTTT
>NA|TRBJ1-4|NA|TRBV7-9
CASSSAQFGVVDHEKLFF
TGTGCCAGCAGCTCGGCGCAGTTCGGGGTTGTTGATCACGAAAAACTGTTTTTT
>NA|TRBJ2-7|NA|TRBV2
CASSDIYRDYEQYF
TGTGCCAGCAGTGATATCTATCGGGACTACGAGCAGTACTTC
>NA|TRBJ2-2|TRBD2|TRBV7-8
CASSPRASGGATGELFF
TGTGCCAGCAGCCCCAGGGCTAGCGGGGGGGCCACCGGGGAGCTGTTTTTT
>few|TRBJ1-2|NA|TRBV10-1
CASSVNPNYGYTF
TGCGCCAGCAGTGTAAATCCCAACTATGGCTACACCTTC
>few|TRBJ2-7|TRBD2|TRBV6-5
CASSLTSGRTYEQYF
TGTGCCAGCAGCCTCACTAGCGGGAGGACCTACGAGCAGTACTTC
>NA|TRBJ2-7|NA|TRBV5-5
CASSLVVGVISYEQYF
TGTGCCAGCAGCTTGGTCGTCGGGGTTATCTCCTACGAGCAGTACTTC
>once|TRBJ1-1|TRBD1|TRBV9
CASNPKGAGGNTEAFF
TGTGCCAGCAACCCCAAGGGGGCGGGAGGAAACACTGAAGCTTTCTTT
>NA|TRBJ2-2|TRBD1|TRBV6-4
CASSPTGGGSPGELFF
TGTGCCAGCAGCCCTACAGGGGGAGGTAGCCCCGGGGAGCTGTTTTTT
>NA|TRBJ2-2|TRBD1|TRBV11-2
CASSRRQGASTGELFF
TGTGCCAGCAGCCGCAGACAGGGGGCGAGCACCGGGGAGCTGTTTTTT
>once|TRBJ2-5|TRBD2|TRBV29-1
CSATLAGRETQYF
TGCAGCGCCACTCTAGCGGGGCGTGAGACCCAGTACTTC
>NA|TRBJ2-7|NA|TRBV29-1
CSVEEYSWEGAKYEQYF
TGCAGCGTTGAAGAGTATTCGTGGGAGGGGGCCAAATACGAGCAGTACTTC
>once|TRBJ2-7|NA|TRBV29-1
CSVATGASYEQYF
TGCAGCGTAGCTACCGGGGCCTCCTACGAGCAGTACTTC
>NA|TRBJ2-7|NA|TRBV19
CASSILPLGEQYF
TGTGCCAGTAGTATTTTACCCTTAGGCGAGCAGTACTTC
>few|TRBJ1-2|TRBD1|TRBV2
CARRQGSVRGYTF
TGTGCCAGACGACAGGGTAGTGTTCGTGGCTACACCTTC
>NA|TRBJ2-1|NA|TRBV7-2
CASSPLGFEQFF
TGTGCCAGCAGCCCCCTCGGCTTTGAGCAGTTCTTC
>NA|TRBJ2-6|NA|TRBV6-5
CAVQGGAGANVLTF
TGTGCCGTCCAGGGGGGGGCCGGGGCCAACGTCCTGACTTTC
>medium-sized|TRBJ1-2|TRBD1|TRBV2
CASSEDRGANYGYTF
TGTGCCAGCAGTGAAGACAGGGGGGCTAACTATGGCTACACCTTC
>NA|TRBJ2-7|TRBD1|TRBV6-5
CASSYGQGGTYEQYF
TGTGCCAGCAGTTACGGACAGGGTGGGACCTACGAGCAGTACTTC
>NA|TRBJ2-5|NA|TRBV5-4
CASSLEATQETQYF
TGTGCCAGCAGCTTGGAGGCCACCCAAGAGACCCAGTACTTC
>NA|TRBJ2-2|TRBD2|TRBV11-3
CASSLGGDTGELFF
TGTGCCAGCAGCCTCGGGGGGGACACCGGGGAGCTGTTTTTT
>NA|TRBJ2-3|TRBD2|TRBV29-1
CSVRGLAGSTDTQYF
TGCAGCGTTCGAGGACTAGCGGGTAGCACAGATACGCAGTATTTT
>NA|TRBJ1-2|TRBD1|TRBV5-6
CASSLKLTGQDGYTF
TGTGCCAGCAGCTTAAAGCTGACAGGGCAGGATGGCTACACCTTC
>NA|TRBJ2-7|TRBD2|TRBV5-1
CASSFRSGTSRLSYEQYF
TGCGCCAGCAGCTTTAGGAGCGGGACCTCCCGACTCTCCTACGAGCAGTACTTC
>NA|TRBJ1-1|NA|TRBV6-5
CASSYRGAGQAEAFF
TGTGCCAGCAGTTATAGGGGGGCAGGGCAAGCTGAAGCTTTCTTT
>NA|TRBJ2-2|NA|TRBV6-5
CASRPLTGELFF
TGTGCCAGCAGACCCCTTACCGGGGAGCTGTTTTTT
>NA|TRBJ2-1|NA|TRBV5-1
CASSLGLRRDWDEQFF
TGCGCCAGCAGCTTGGGCCTAAGGAGGGACTGGGATGAGCAGTTCTTC
>NA|TRBJ1-2|TRBD1|TRBV4-1
CAGSDRGSRVDGYTF
TGCGCCGGCAGTGACAGGGGCTCCAGAGTTGATGGCTACACCTTC
>once|TRBJ2-2|NA|TRBV6-6
CATLRTGVNTGELFF
TGTGCCACCCTCAGGACGGGGGTAAACACCGGGGAGCTGTTTTTT
>NA|TRBJ1-6|NA|TRBV18
CASSQNRDSPLHF
TGTGCCAGCTCACAAAACAGGGATTCACCCCTCCACTTT
>once|TRBJ2-2|NA|TRBV2
CASTEGRLNTGELFF
TGTGCCAGCACCGAGGGGCGGCTTAACACCGGGGAGCTGTTTTTT
>NA|TRBJ1-2|TRBD1|TRBV7-9
CASSLDDREGGYTF
TGTGCCAGCAGCTTAGATGACAGGGAGGGCGGCTACACCTTC
>NA|TRBJ1-3|NA|TRBV28
CASSVQPGTASSGNTIYF
TGTGCCAGCAGTGTTCAACCCGGGACGGCGAGCTCTGGAAACACCATATATTTT
>NA|TRBJ2-7|TRBD2|TRBV25-1
CASSRIAGDYEQYF
TGTGCCAGCAGTCGGATAGCGGGGGACTACGAGCAGTACTTC
>once|TRBJ1-5|NA|TRBV2
CASSEARGSLSQHF
TGTGCCAGCAGTGAAGCGCGGGGGTCTTTGTCCCAGCATTTT